This T cell receptor (beta chain) emerged from a study of blood T cell repertoires in COVID-19. Study-wide background: Sources were T cells, B-cell-depleted T cells, or PBMCs; the material itself was cDNA or gDNA.

CDR1 and CDR2 (germline): SNHLY, FYNNEI. The V segment lost 7 bases and the J segment 8 bases; nucleotides outside the gene matches: 10. The CDR3 contains 14 residues. In the authors' methods: By means of reference gene primer amplification, nucleated cell counts were estimated. The table came from immunoSEQ multiplex PCR; TCRdb's copy has only in-frame clones and leaves some out. That table is the source of V, J and clone size, and D and trimming were worked out from the DNA. The repertoire holds fewer than 65,000 clones, approximately 90% seen once, with around 3.1% in the top ten. The TCR comes from a man aged 45-65 years with acute or convalescent COVID-19. The gene calls are TRBV2 and TRBJ1-2, with 10 bases aligning to TRBD1. The source material was peripheral blood. The CDR3 DNA sequence: TGTGCCAGCACCATCCGGGACAGGGGCATCGGCTACACCTTC. Its protein product is CASTIRDRGIGYTF. Combining the CDR3 with reference TRBV2 and TRBJ1-2 gives the whole variable domain EPEVTQTPSHQVTQMGQEVILRCVPISNHLYFYWYRQILGQKVEFLVSFYNNEISEKSEIFDDQFSVERPDGSNFTLKIRSTKLEDSAMYFCASTIRDRGIGYTFGSGTRLTVV.